This T cell receptor beta chain was documented in a study of blood T cell repertoires in COVID-19. Study information: In each case, the material was cDNA or gDNA derived from T cells, B-cell-depleted T cells, or PBMCs.

Per the germline V gene, CDR1 is SGHNT and CDR2 is YENEEA. The CDR3 consists of 15 residues. J was trimmed by 6 bases and V by 4 bases; bases with no gene match: 7. TCRdb keeps only in-frame clones here, not all; method: immunoSEQ multiplex PCR. The sample includes about 110,000 clones, roughly 71% of them seen just once. This receptor was obtained from a man older than 75 with acute or convalescent COVID-19. V and J are TRBV11-3 and TRBJ2-3; 10 bases match TRBD2. Source material: peripheral blood. CDR3 region: CASSSGTSEGDTQYF. The CDR3 nucleotides read TGTGCCAGCAGCTCCGGGACTAGCGAGGGGGATACGCAGTATTTT.